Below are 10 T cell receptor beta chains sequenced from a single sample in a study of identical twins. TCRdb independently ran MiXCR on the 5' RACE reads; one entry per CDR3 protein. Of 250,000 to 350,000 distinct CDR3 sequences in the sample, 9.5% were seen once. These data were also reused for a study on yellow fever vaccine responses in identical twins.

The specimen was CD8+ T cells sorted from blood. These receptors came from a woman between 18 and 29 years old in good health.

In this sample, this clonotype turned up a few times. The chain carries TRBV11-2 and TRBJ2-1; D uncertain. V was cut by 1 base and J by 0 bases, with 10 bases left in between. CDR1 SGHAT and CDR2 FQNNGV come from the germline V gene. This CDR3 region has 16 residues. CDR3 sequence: CASSLVGVGSYNEQFF. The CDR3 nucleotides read TGTGCCAGCAGCTTAGTTGGGGTAGGCTCCTACAATGAGCAGTTCTTC.

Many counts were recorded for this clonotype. In DNA, the CDR3 is TGTGCCAGCAGGACTGGGACCGGGGAGCTGTTTTTT. Encoded protein: CASRTGTGELFF. The V gene is TRBV12-3 or TRBV12-4, the J gene TRBJ2-2; D call uncertain. The CDR3 is 12 amino acids. The V end lost 6 bases, the J end lost 5 bases, and 7 bases lay between the germline ends.

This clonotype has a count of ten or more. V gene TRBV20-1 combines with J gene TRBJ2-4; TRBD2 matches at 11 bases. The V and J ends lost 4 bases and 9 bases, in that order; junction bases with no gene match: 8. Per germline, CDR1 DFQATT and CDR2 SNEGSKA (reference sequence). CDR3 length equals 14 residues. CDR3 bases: TGCAGTGCTAAACTAGCGGGAGATTCAGGCATTCAGTACTTC. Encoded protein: CSAKLAGDSGIQYF.

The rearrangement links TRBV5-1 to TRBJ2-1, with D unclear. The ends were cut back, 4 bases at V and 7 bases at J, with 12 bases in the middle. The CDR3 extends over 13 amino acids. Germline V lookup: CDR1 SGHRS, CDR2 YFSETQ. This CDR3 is CASSTGRPNEQFF. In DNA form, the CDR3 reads TGCGCCAGCAGCACGGGCCGGCCAAATGAGCAGTTCTTC.

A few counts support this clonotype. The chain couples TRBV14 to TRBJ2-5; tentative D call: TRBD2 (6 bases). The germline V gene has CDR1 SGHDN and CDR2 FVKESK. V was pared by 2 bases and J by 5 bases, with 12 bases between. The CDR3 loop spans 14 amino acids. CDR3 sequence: CASSQREKGETQYF. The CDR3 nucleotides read TGTGCCAGCAGCCAACGGGAGAAGGGGGAGACCCAGTACTTC.

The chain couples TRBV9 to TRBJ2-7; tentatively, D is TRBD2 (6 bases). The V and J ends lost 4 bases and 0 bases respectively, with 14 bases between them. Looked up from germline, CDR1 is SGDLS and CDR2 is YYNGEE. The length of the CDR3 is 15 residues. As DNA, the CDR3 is TGTGCCAGCAGCCCCCGGGAGCGAAGCTCCTACGAGCAGTACTTC. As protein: CASSPRERSSYEQYF.

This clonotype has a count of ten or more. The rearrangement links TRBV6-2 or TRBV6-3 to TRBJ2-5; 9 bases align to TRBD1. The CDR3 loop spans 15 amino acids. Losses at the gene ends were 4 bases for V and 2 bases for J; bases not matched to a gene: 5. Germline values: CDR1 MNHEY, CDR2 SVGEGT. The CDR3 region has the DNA TGTGCCAGCAGTTCAAGGACAGGGGCACAAGAGACCCAGTACTTC. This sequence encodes CASSSRTGAQETQYF.

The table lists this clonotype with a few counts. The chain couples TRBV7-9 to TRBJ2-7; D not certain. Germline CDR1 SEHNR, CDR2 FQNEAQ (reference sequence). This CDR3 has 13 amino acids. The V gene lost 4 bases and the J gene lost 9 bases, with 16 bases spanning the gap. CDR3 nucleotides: TGTGCCAGCAGCTCCCCGAGCGAGGACGGGCAGTACTTC. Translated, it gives CASSSPSEDGQYF.

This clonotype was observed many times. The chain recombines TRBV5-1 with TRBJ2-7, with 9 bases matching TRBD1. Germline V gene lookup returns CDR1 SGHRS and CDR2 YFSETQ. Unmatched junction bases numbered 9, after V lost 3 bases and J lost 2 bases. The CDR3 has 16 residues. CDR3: CASSSELGQGTYEQYF. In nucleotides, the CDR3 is TGCGCCAGCAGCTCCGAATTGGGACAGGGCACCTACGAGCAGTACTTC.

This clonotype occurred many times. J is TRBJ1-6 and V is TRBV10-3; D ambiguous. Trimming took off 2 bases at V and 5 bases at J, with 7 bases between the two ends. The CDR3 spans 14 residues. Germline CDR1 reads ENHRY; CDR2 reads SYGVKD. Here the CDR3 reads CAISEGRDNSPLHF. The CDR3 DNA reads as TGTGCCATCAGTGAGGGCCGGGATAATTCACCCCTCCACTTT.